This T cell receptor beta chain was sequenced in a study of blood T cell repertoires in COVID-19. Study-wide background: Samples representing acute and convalescent COVID-19 were sourced from the United States, Italy and Spain.

Generated by immunoSEQ multiplex PCR, the TCRdb table keeps only in-frame clones and is missing some. Here the sample spans 150,000 or so clones, roughly 87% being singletons. Enrolled through a virtual design, the participants were between about 18 and 100 years of age and came from approximately 25 US areas. CDR1 SNHLY and CDR2 FYNNEI come from the germline V gene. The J segment lost 4 bases and the V segment lost 4 bases, leaving 1 base of the junction unmatched. The CDR3 runs to 14 residues. Sequencing was performed on PBMCs or T cells enriched from blood (not recorded which). The chain has TRBV2 and TRBJ2-7, with 13 bases fitting TRBD2. The receptor comes from a woman between 50 and 59 years old who had recovered from COVID-19. CDR3 sequence (DNA): TGTGCCAGCAGTGCGGGACTAGCGGGATACGAGCAGTACTTC. It encodes CASSAGLAGYEQYF.